Presented here are 24 T cell receptor beta chains from one specimen sequenced in a study of blood T cell repertoires in COVID-19. Assay used: immunoSEQ multiplex PCR; TCRdb lists only in-frame clones, some missing. The table records some 130,000 clones, around 88% of them present only once. The sequenced material came from peripheral blood. All receptors come from a man aged 60 to 69 with COVID-19, enrolled during active disease.

The J gene is TRBJ1-5, the V gene TRBV5-1; D perhaps matches TRBD1 (6 bases). V lost 6 bases to trimming and J lost 0 bases, with 13 bases between them. Germline CDR1 and CDR2: SGHRS and YFSETQ. CDR3 length: 15 amino acids. CDR3: CASKIRGHSNQPQHF. The CDR3 DNA is TGCGCCAGCAAGATCAGGGGCCATAGCAATCAGCCCCAGCATTTT.

The genes are TRBV5-1 and TRBJ2-5; TRBD1 matches 7 bases. CDR3 size: 14 residues. Unmatched junction bases numbered 4, after V lost 1 base and J lost 4 bases. Germline CDR1 and CDR2: SGHRS and YFSETQ. The CDR3 loop reads CASSLNRGVETQYF. CDR3 bases: TGCGCCAGCAGCTTGAACAGGGGAGTAGAGACCCAGTACTTC. Supplemented by reference TRBV5-1 and TRBJ2-5, the full variable domain reads KAGVTQTPRYLIKTRGQQVTLSCSPISGHRSVSWYQQTPGQGLQFLFEYFSETQRNKGNFPGRFSGRQFSNSRSEMNVSTLELGDSALYLCASSLNRGVETQYFGPGTRLLVL.

The chain recombines TRBV6-2 or TRBV6-3 with TRBJ1-1; D remains ambiguous. CDR1 MNHEY and CDR2 SVGEGT come from the germline V gene. Trimming shortened V by 4 bases and J by 10 bases, and 16 bases separated the two germline ends. The CDR3 covers 13 residues. Here the CDR3 reads CASSWAGSPRAFF. The CDR3 DNA reads as TGTGCCAGCAGTTGGGCCGGGAGCCCACGAGCTTTCTTT.

The chain recombines TRBV11-2 with TRBJ1-2, with a tentative D call TRBD1 (5 bases). CDR3 length equals 14 residues. From germline, CDR1 is SGHAT and CDR2 FQNNGV. V lost 1 base to trimming and J lost 2 bases, with 8 bases between them. The CDR3 DNA reads TGTGCCAGCAGCTTAGGGGGCCGGAACTATGGCTACACCTTC. This encodes CASSLGGRNYGYTF. Using reference TRBV11-2 and TRBJ1-2 for the parts outside the CDR3, the full variable domain is EAGVAQSPRYKIIEKRQSVAFWCNPISGHATLYWYQQILGQGPKLLIQFQNNGVVDDSQLPKDRFSAERLKGVDSTLKIQPAKLEDSAVYLCASSLGGRNYGYTFGSGTRLTVV.

The V gene is TRBV5-1, the J gene TRBJ1-3, with a weak D call TRBD1 (6 bases). The CDR3 is made up of 14 amino acids. The V end was cut by 8 bases, the J end by 8 bases, with 20 bases between. Germline-derived CDR1 and CDR2 are SGHRS and YFSETQ. The CDR3 DNA follows: TGCGCCAGTGGCGACGGGGGGGCGAAGGACACCATATATTTT. Residues: CASGDGGAKDTIYF.

The gene calls are TRBV4-1 and TRBJ1-2; 10 nucleotides line up with TRBD1. The CDR3 extends over 16 amino acids. Germline V lookup: CDR1 MGHRA, CDR2 YSYEKL. Trimming cost V 2 bases and J 1 base; bases outside gene matches: 4. The CDR3 loop reads CASSQSGTGVNYGYTF. The DNA of the CDR3 is TGCGCCAGCAGCCAAAGCGGGACAGGGGTTAACTATGGCTACACCTTC.

The chain uses TRBV19 and TRBJ1-1; possible D gene TRBD1, 5 bases. The V end was cut by 3 bases, the J end by 6 bases, with 8 bases between. Germline lookup yields CDR1 LNHDA and CDR2 SQIVND (reference sequence). The CDR3 has 12 amino acids. The CDR3, as DNA: TGTGCCAGTAGTATTCCCAGGGCTGAAGCTTTCTTT. Translated, it gives CASSIPRAEAFF. The complete variable domain, with remaining parts taken from reference TRBV19 and TRBJ1-1, reads DGGITQSPKYLFRKEGQNVTLSCEQNLNHDAMYWYRQDPGQGLRLIYYSQIVNDFQKGDIAEGYSVSREKKESFPLTVTSAQKNPTAFYLCASSIPRAEAFFGQGTRLTVV.

The chain combines TRBV29-1 with TRBJ2-3, with 7 positions matching TRBD2. Germline V gives CDR1 SQVTM, CDR2 ANQGSEA. The CDR3 loop spans 14 amino acids. J gave up 1 base and V 4 bases, and 5 bases lay outside the gene matches. CDR3 residues: CSVGGGVGTDTQYF. CDR3 coding DNA: TGCAGCGTTGGGGGAGGGGTGGGCACAGATACGCAGTATTTT.

The V call is TRBV28, the J call TRBJ1-4; D perhaps matches TRBD1 (6 bases). Trimming shortened V by 5 bases and J by 2 bases, and 9 bases separated the two germline ends. Germline V lookup: CDR1 MDHEN, CDR2 SYDVKM. This CDR3 spans 14 amino acids. CDR3 sequence: CASSPGVTNEKLFF. Here the CDR3 DNA reads TGTGCCAGCAGTCCAGGGGTTACTAATGAAAAACTGTTTTTT.

The chain links TRBV6-5 to TRBJ1-4; 7 nucleotides match TRBD1. Per germline, CDR1 MNHEY and CDR2 SVGAGI. The V segment lost 8 bases and the J segment 7 bases; nucleotides outside the gene matches: 7. This CDR3 spans 13 amino acids. CDR3 sequence (DNA): TGTGCCAGCGGGGGACAGCAGAGTGAAAAACTGTTTTTT. The encoded protein is CASGGQQSEKLFF.

This chain uses TRBV29-1 with TRBJ1-1; the D is unclear. Germline V gene sequence: CDR1 SQVTM, CDR2 ANQGSEA. V was clipped by 2 bases and J by 0 bases, with 7 bases between them. The CDR3 has 13 amino acids. CDR3: CSVERTMNTEAFF. DNA of the CDR3: TGCAGCGTTGAACGTACTATGAACACTGAAGCTTTCTTT.

CDR3 bases: TGCGCCAGCACCCCCCAGCCGACAGGCTCTAGGGGGGAGCAGTACTTC. As protein: CASTPQPTGSRGEQYF. The chain combines TRBV23-1 with TRBJ2-7; the D gene is possibly TRBD1 (6 bases). TRBV23-1 is recorded as an ORF, its role being uncertain. Trimming took 7 bases from V and 7 from J, leaving 26 bases between them. CDR3 size: 16 residues.

This rearrangement joins TRBV5-1 to TRBJ2-2; no clear D gene. The CDR3 spans 18 residues. Per the germline V gene, CDR1 is SGHRS and CDR2 is YFSETQ. The V and J ends lost 2 bases and 0 bases respectively, with 17 bases between them. The CDR3 DNA reads TGCGCCAGCAGCTTCGGATTATCCCGGGTCGCGAACACCGGGGAGCTGTTTTTT. Protein product: CASSFGLSRVANTGELFF.

The chain couples TRBV30 to TRBJ1-5, with 10 bases identical to TRBD1. Germline-derived CDR1 and CDR2 are GTSNPN and SVGIG (reference sequence). The CDR3 sequence is 16 residues long. The junction had 9 bases not matched to a gene; V was cut back by 1 base and J by 6 bases. As DNA, the CDR3 is TGTGCCTGGAGTGGTCCGGGACAGGGGACAGGTCAGCCCCAGCATTTT. It encodes CAWSGPGQGTGQPQHF.

This clone has a single count. The chain has TRBV5-4 and TRBJ2-3; 16 nucleotides line up with TRBD2. This CDR3 contains 18 residues. CDR1 is SGHNT and CDR2 is YYREEE in the germline V gene (reference sequence). J gave up 1 base and V 3 bases, and 5 bases lay outside the gene matches. CDR3 amino acids: CASSSGTSGGAGTDTQYF. The CDR3 bases are TGTGCCAGCAGCTCAGGGACTAGCGGGGGGGCCGGCACAGATACGCAGTATTTT.

The V gene is TRBV14, the J gene TRBJ2-7; D is uncertain. This CDR3 has 17 amino acids. In germline, CDR1 is SGHDN, CDR2 FVKESK. V was trimmed by 1 base and J by 1 base, leaving 17 bases between them. The chain's CDR3 is CASSQGAGSTLSYEQYF. The CDR3 DNA is TGTGCCAGCAGCCAAGGGGCAGGAAGCACCCTATCCTACGAGCAGTACTTC.

The chain is built from TRBV6-5 and TRBJ1-1; TRBD1 is a possible D gene (5 bases). The CDR3 contains 12 residues. V was shortened by 10 bases and J by 0 bases, with 9 bases between the two germline ends. The germline V gene encodes CDR1 MNHEY and CDR2 SVGAGI. The CDR3 DNA reads TGTGCCACCAGACAGTTGAACACTGAAGCTTTCTTT. Amino acids: CATRQLNTEAFF.

In this sample, this clone turned up once. V gene TRBV7-3 combines with J gene TRBJ1-1, with a tentative D call TRBD1 (5 bases). V was trimmed by 2 bases and J by 5 bases, leaving 12 bases between them. From germline, CDR1 is SGHTA and CDR2 FQGTGA. The CDR3 is made up of 14 amino acids. In DNA form, the CDR3 reads TGTGCCAGCAGCTTATACCAGGGTCGGACTGAAGCTTTCTTT. Translation gives CASSLYQGRTEAFF. The whole variable domain, remainder taken from reference TRBV7-3 and TRBJ1-1, is GAGVSQTPSNKVTEKGKYVELRCDPISGHTALYWYRQSLGQGPEFLIYFQGTGAADDSGLPNDRFFAVRPEGSVSTLKIQRTERGDSAVYLCASSLYQGRTEAFFGQGTRLTVV.

The rearrangement uses TRBV7-2 and TRBJ2-6; TRBD2 might be the D (6 bases). Between the trimmed V and J ends, which lost 3 bases and 0 bases, there was a span of 9 bases. Germline loops: CDR1 SGHTA, CDR2 FQGNSA. The CDR3 contains 16 residues. DNA for the CDR3: TGTGCCAGCAGCTTTGGGGGGAACTCTGGGGCCAACGTCCTGACTTTC. It encodes CASSFGGNSGANVLTF.

The sample holds one count of this clone. This CDR3 is also generated by other DNA sequences in the sample. The rearrangement joins TRBV7-3 to TRBJ2-2; 7 nucleotides agree with TRBD2. The V and J ends lost 3 bases and 1 base, in that order; junction bases with no gene match: 5. Per germline, CDR1 SGHTA and CDR2 FQGTGA. The CDR3 runs to 16 residues. Here the CDR3 reads CASSLTPGGNTGELFF. The CDR3, as DNA: TGTGCCAGCAGCTTGACCCCGGGGGGGAACACCGGGGAGCTGTTTTTT.

This clone was detected once. V is TRBV6-6 and J is TRBJ1-1; no clear D gene. CDR1 MNHNY and CDR2 SVGAGI come from the germline V gene (reference sequence). The ends were cut back, 5 bases at V and 1 base at J, with 11 bases in the middle. The CDR3 runs to 14 residues. In DNA form, the CDR3 reads TGTGCCAGCAGTCTCCGACCGGGGAACACTGAAGCTTTCTTT. Protein sequence: CASSLRPGNTEAFF.

This clone was found once. The J gene is TRBJ1-2, the V gene TRBV14, with D perhaps TRBD1 (5 bases). The V and J ends lost 4 bases and 7 bases respectively, with 13 bases between them. Looked up from germline, CDR1 is SGHDN and CDR2 is FVKESK. This CDR3 has 13 amino acids. The CDR3 protein is CASSRGRVTGYTF. In nucleotides, the CDR3 is TGTGCCAGCAGCCGGGGCAGGGTAACTGGCTACACCTTC. The variable domain in full, completed from reference TRBV14 and TRBJ1-2, reads EAGVTQFPSHSVIEKGQTVTLRCDPISGHDNLYWYRRVMGKEIKFLLHFVKESKQDESGMPNNRFLAERTGGTYSTLKVQPAELEDSGVYFCASSRGRVTGYTFGSGTRLTVV.

The gene calls are TRBV6-6 and TRBJ2-6, with TRBD1 matching 8 bases. From germline, CDR1 is MNHNY and CDR2 SVGAGI (reference sequence). Germline trimming cut 6 bases from V and 1 base from J; bases unmatched to any gene: 17. This CDR3 region has 20 residues. Written as DNA, the CDR3 is TGTGCCAGCAGCGCCAGGACAGGGACCCGGTCTCCGTCTGGGGCCAACGTCCTGACTTTC. Translating it yields CASSARTGTRSPSGANVLTF.

The V and J genes are TRBV3-1 (or the pseudogene TRBV3-2) and TRBJ2-2; D might be TRBD1 (5 bases). This CDR3 spans 16 amino acids. The germline V gene encodes CDR1 LGHDT and CDR2 YNNKEL (reference sequence). Trimming removed 0 bases at V and 5 bases at J, with 13 bases between. CDR3 nucleotides: TGTGCCAGCAGCCAAGAGGCCAGGGCTGCGACCGGGGAGCTGTTTTTT. Amino acids: CASSQEARAATGELFF.